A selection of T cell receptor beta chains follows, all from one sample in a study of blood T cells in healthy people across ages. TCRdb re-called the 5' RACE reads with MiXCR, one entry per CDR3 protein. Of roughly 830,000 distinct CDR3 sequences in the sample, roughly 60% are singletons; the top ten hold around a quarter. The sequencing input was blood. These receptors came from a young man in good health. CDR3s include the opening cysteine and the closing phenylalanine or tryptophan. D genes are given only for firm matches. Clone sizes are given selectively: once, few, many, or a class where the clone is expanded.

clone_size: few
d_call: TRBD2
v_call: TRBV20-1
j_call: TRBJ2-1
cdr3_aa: CSAAPLAGGRASYNEQFF
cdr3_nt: TGCAGTGCAGCCCCACTAGCGGGGGGCCGCGCTTCCTACAATGAGCAGTTCTTC

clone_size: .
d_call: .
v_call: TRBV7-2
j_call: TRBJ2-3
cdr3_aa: CASSPSAAGILDTQYF
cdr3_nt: TGTGCCAGCAGCCCTAGCGCGGCCGGCATTTTGGATACGCAGTATTTT

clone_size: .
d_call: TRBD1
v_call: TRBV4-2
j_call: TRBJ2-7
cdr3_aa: CASSQDRRPYEQYF
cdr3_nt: TGTGCCAGCAGCCAGGACAGGAGACCCTACGAGCAGTACTTC

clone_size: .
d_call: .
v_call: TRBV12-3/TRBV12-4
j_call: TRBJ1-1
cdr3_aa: CASSLGAGTEAFF
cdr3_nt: TGTGCCAGCAGTTTGGGTGCGGGCACTGAAGCTTTCTTT

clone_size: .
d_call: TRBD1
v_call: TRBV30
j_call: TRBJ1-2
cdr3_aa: CAEDRGGRRGYTF
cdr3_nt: TGTGCCGAGGACAGGGGTGGCCGGAGGGGCTACACCTTC

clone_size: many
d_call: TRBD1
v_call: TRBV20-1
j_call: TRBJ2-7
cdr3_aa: CSARSPGTVPEQYF
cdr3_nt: TGCAGTGCTAGATCCCCTGGGACAGTTCCCGAGCAGTACTTC

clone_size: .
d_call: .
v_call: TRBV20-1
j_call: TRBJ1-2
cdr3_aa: CSASEGVAYGYTF
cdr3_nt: TGCAGTGCTAGCGAAGGAGTGGCCTATGGCTACACCTTC

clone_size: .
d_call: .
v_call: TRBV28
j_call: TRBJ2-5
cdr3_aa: CASSPLWGQETQYF
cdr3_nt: TGTGCCAGCAGTCCGCTATGGGGGCAAGAGACCCAGTACTTC

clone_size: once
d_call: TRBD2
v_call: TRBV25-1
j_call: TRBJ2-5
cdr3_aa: CASSERRATSGAQETQYF
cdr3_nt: TGTGCCAGCAGTGAAAGGAGGGCGACTAGCGGGGCCCAAGAGACCCAGTACTTC

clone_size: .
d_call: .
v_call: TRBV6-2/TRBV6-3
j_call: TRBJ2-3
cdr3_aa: CASSYTRPAADTQYF
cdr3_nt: TGTGCCAGCAGTTACACCCGACCCGCAGCAGATACGCAGTATTTT

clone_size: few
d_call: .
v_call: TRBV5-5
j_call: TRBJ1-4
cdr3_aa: CASSFGATDATNEKLFF
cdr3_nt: TGTGCCAGCAGCTTCGGGGCGACCGACGCAACTAATGAAAAACTGTTTTTT

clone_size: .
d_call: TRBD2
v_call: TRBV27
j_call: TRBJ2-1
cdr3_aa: CASSPYGGSGNEQFF
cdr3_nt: TGTGCCAGCAGCCCGTACGGGGGGTCCGGCAATGAGCAGTTCTTC

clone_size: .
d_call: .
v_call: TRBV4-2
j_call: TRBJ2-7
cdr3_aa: CASSQDLQGRMGEQYF
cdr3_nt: TGTGCCAGCAGCCAAGATCTCCAGGGTAGAATGGGCGAGCAGTACTTC

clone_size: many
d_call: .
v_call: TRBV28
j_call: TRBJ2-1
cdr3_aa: CASKGGGSRGYNEQFF
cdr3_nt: TGTGCCAGCAAGGGAGGAGGATCCAGAGGTTACAATGAGCAGTTCTTC

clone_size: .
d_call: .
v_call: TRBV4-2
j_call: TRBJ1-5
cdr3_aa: CASSQDRGDPQPQHF
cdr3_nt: TGTGCCAGCAGCCAAGATAGGGGGGACCCTCAGCCCCAGCATTTT

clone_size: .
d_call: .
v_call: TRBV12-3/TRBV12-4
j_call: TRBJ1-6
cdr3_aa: CASSFRQGQGSPLHF
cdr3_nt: TGTGCCAGCAGTTTTCGTCAGGGGCAAGGTTCACCCCTCCACTTT

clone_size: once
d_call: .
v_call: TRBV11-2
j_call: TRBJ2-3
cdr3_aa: CASSTLDKSTDTQYF
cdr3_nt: TGTGCCAGCAGCACTTTGGACAAAAGCACAGATACGCAGTATTTT

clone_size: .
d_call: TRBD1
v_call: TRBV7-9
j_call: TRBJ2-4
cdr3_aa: CASSAITGTGGLSKNIQYF
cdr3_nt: TGTGCCAGCAGCGCTATAACCGGGACAGGGGGCTTATCCAAAAACATTCAGTACTTC

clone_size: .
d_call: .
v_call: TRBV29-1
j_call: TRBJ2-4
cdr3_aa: CSVRVEDKNIQYF
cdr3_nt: TGCAGCGTACGGGTAGAGGACAAAAACATTCAGTACTTC

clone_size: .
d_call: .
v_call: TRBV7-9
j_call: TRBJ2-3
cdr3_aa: CASSFIVSTDTQYF
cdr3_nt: TGTGCCAGCAGCTTTATTGTTAGCACAGATACGCAGTATTTT

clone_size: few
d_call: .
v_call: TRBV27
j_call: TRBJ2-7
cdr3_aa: CASSLRGLAEYEQYF
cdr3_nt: TGTGCCAGCAGTCTCCGGGGGTTAGCGGAGTACGAGCAGTACTTC

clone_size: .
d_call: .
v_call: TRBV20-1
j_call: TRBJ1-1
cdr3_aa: CSTRQILNTEAFF
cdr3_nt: TGCAGTACTAGACAGATTTTGAACACTGAAGCTTTCTTT

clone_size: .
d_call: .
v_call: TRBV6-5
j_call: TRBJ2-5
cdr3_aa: CASSTAPSKETQYF
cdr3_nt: TGTGCCAGCAGTACGGCCCCCAGCAAGGAGACCCAGTACTTC

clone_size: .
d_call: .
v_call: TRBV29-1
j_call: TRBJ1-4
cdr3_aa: CSFGDGNRNEKLFF
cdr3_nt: TGCAGCTTTGGCGACGGAAACCGCAATGAAAAACTGTTTTTT

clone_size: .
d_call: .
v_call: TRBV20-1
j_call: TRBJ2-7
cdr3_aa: CSALKGIGSYEQYF
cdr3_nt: TGCAGTGCCCTAAAGGGGATTGGGTCCTACGAGCAGTACTTC

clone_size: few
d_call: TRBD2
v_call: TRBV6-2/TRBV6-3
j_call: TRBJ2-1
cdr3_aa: CASSRLAGAGDEQFF
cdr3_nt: TGTGCCAGCAGTCGACTAGCGGGGGCTGGCGATGAGCAGTTCTTC

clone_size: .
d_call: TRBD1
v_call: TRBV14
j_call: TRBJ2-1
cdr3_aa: CASSQEWRDRGRNEQFF
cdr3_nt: TGTGCCAGCAGCCAAGAATGGCGGGACAGGGGGAGGAATGAGCAGTTCTTC

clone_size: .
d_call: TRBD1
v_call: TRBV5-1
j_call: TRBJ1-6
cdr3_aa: CASSGGQRDPLHF
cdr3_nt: TGCGCCAGCAGCGGGGGACAGAGAGATCCCCTCCACTTT

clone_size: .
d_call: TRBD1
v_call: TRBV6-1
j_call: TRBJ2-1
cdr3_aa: CASRGLHGTGMYNEQFF
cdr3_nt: TGTGCCAGCAGAGGACTCCACGGGACAGGGATGTACAATGAGCAGTTCTTC

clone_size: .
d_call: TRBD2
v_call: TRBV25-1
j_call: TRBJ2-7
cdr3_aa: CASTRREGGEQYF
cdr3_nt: TGTGCCAGCACCCGCAGGGAGGGTGGGGAGCAGTACTTC

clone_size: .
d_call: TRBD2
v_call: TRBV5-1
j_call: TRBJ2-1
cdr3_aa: CASSFIAGGSSYNEQFF
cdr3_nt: TGCGCCAGCAGCTTCATAGCGGGGGGGAGCTCCTACAATGAGCAGTTCTTC

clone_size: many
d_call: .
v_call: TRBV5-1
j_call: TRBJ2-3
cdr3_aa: CASSSATRTDTQYF
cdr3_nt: TGCGCCAGCAGCTCAGCGACTCGCACAGATACGCAGTATTTT